These 31 T cell receptor beta chains were all obtained from the same sample, sequenced in a study of T cell repertoires in aging, cancer and after chemotherapy. The template was genomic DNA from peripheral blood, not RNA. TRB rearrangements spanning V, D and J were amplified using mixed TRB-A/B primers. TCRdb re-derived calls from the multiplex PCR reads in MiXCR, one entry per CDR3 protein. The table has roughly 2,000 distinct CDR3 sequences, under 35% seen once. The sequencing input was blood. The receptor set was obtained from a human donor with a blood cancer.

This clonotype was seen more than once but under ten times. The V and J genes are TRBV18 and TRBJ2-4; D is uncertain. This CDR3 region has 14 residues. The V end lost 0 bases, the J end lost 1 base, and 4 bases lay between the germline ends. The V gene's germline CDR1 is KGHSH and CDR2 LQKENI. CDR3 in DNA: TGTGCCAGCTCACCACCCTCGGCCAAAAACATTCAGTACTTC. Translated: CASSPPSAKNIQYF.

The rearrangement uses TRBV18 and TRBJ1-4; no clear D. Trimming removed 3 bases at V and 0 bases at J, with 11 bases between. The CDR3 extends over 16 amino acids. Germline V lookup: CDR1 KGHSH, CDR2 LQKENI. The CDR3 DNA reads as TGTGCCAGCTCACCTAACCAGCTAACAACTAATGAAAAACTGTTTTTT. The encoded protein is CASSPNQLTTNEKLFF.

The rearrangement uses TRBV5-5 and TRBJ1-5; D ambiguous. Trimming left V 1 base short and J 5 bases short, with 7 bases between. CDR3 length: 13 residues. Germline CDR1 reads SGHKS; CDR2 reads YYEKEE (reference sequence). CDR3 nucleotides: TGTGCCAGCAGCTTGCTTTGGGATCAGCCCCAGCATTTT. Its translation: CASSLLWDQPQHF.

This clonotype is judged medium-sized. The chain couples TRBV30 to TRBJ1-2; the D is unclear. Germline loops: CDR1 GTSNPN, CDR2 SVGIG (reference sequence). CDR3 length: 11 residues. Trimming shortened V by 8 bases and J by 8 bases, and 15 bases separated the two germline ends. In nucleotides, the CDR3 is TGTGCCAACCTCGTCATGGGGGGCTACACCTTC. It yields the protein CANLVMGGYTF. Full variable domain (rest looked up from reference TRBV30 and TRBJ1-2): SQTIHQWPATLVQPVGSPLSLECTVEGTSNPNLYWYRQAAGRGLQLLFYSVGIGQISSEVPQNLSASRPQDRQFILSSKKLLLSDSGFYLCANLVMGGYTFGSGTRLTVV.

The chain joins TRBV6-5 to TRBJ2-5; D gene uncertain. The V and J ends lost 0 bases and 5 bases respectively, with 13 bases between them. The CDR3 length is 15 residues. CDR1 MNHEY and CDR2 SVGAGI come from the germline V gene. The CDR3 is CASSYSGRQSETQYF. CDR3 coding DNA: TGTGCCAGCAGTTACTCTGGGCGGCAGTCGGAGACCCAGTACTTC.

Turning to this clonotype: One base away lies a much larger clone, so this may be a sequencing read error. In this CDR3 the conserved last residue, phenylalanine or tryptophan, is missing, so a read error is likely. The chain combines TRBV29-1 with TRBJ1-2; no clear D gene. The ends were cut back, 4 bases at V and 6 bases at J, with 9 bases in the middle. The CDR3 is 11 residues long. Germline V gene lookup returns CDR1 SQVTM and CDR2 ANQGSEA. CDR3 nucleotides: TGCAGCGTTGGTGACGGGGATGGCTACACCTTA. Translated: CSVGDGDGYTL.

This chain joins TRBV6-5 and TRBJ2-1; TRBD2 aligns across 12 bases. The CDR3 sequence is 14 residues long. Looked up from germline, CDR1 is MNHEY and CDR2 is SVGAGI. The ends lost 7 bases at V and 6 bases at J; junction bases unmatched: 4. The DNA of the CDR3 is TGTGCCAGCAAGTCTAGCGGGGGGGCCAATGAGCAGTTCTTC. Residues: CASKSSGGANEQFF.

A few counts support this clonotype. The chain couples TRBV10-3 to TRBJ2-1; 11 nucleotides agree with TRBD2. This CDR3 has 15 residues. V lost 2 bases to trimming and J lost 7 bases; unmatched junction nucleotides: 4. CDR1 ENHRY and CDR2 SYGVKD come from the germline V gene. The CDR3 region is CAISELTSGGNEQFF. The CDR3 DNA reads TGTGCCATCAGTGAGCTTACTAGCGGGGGAAATGAGCAGTTCTTC.

This chain joins TRBV6-5 and TRBJ1-2, with a weak D call TRBD1 (6 bases). CDR3 size: 15 residues. Per germline, CDR1 MNHEY and CDR2 SVGAGI. V gave up 5 bases and J gave up 2 bases, with 15 bases separating them. Written as DNA, the CDR3 is TGTGCCAGCAGTGAAAAAACAGGGAACAACTATGGCTACACCTTC. Its protein is CASSEKTGNNYGYTF.

This clonotype showed up just a few times. The chain joins TRBV6-1 to TRBJ2-5; the D is unclear. Per germline, CDR1 MNHNS and CDR2 SASEGT. The ends were cut back, 1 base at V and 1 base at J, with 7 bases in the middle. CDR3 length equals 14 residues. The CDR3, as DNA: TGTGCCAGCAGTGAAGGTACAGTCCAAGAGACCCAGTACTTC. Residues: CASSEGTVQETQYF.

The chain is built from TRBV7-2 and TRBJ2-1, with 7 positions matching TRBD2. CDR3 length: 14 amino acids. Germline assignment: CDR1 SGHTA and CDR2 FQGNSA. The J segment lost 4 bases and the V segment lost 5 bases, leaving 5 bases of the junction unmatched. CDR3 DNA sequence: TGTGCCAGCAGCCCCTCACTAGCGTACAATGAGCAGTTCTTC. This gives the protein CASSPSLAYNEQFF.

The chain combines TRBV6-1 with TRBJ1-1, with TRBD1 as a possible D gene (5 bases). The CDR3 consists of 14 residues. Germline CDR1 MNHNS, CDR2 SASEGT. Trimming cost V 5 bases and J 3 bases, with 13 bases left between them. CDR3 loop: CASSKEQVYTEAFF. Written as DNA, the CDR3 is TGTGCCAGCAGTAAAGAACAGGTCTACACTGAAGCTTTCTTT.

The chain couples TRBV5-4 to TRBJ2-3; 10 bases line up with TRBD2. This CDR3 region has 17 residues. The trim removed 5 bases at V and 4 bases at J, leaving 13 bases unmatched. Per germline, CDR1 SGHNT and CDR2 YYREEE (reference sequence). The CDR3 here is CASSTPLGLAFADTQYF. Written as DNA, the CDR3 is TGTGCCAGCAGTACACCCCTGGGACTAGCGTTCGCAGATACGCAGTATTTT.

With respect to this clonotype: An end of the junction does not agree with germline; a read error may underlie this. The J gene is TRBJ2-5, the V gene TRBV13, with D perhaps given as TRBD1 or TRBD2 (6 bases each). Germline V gene lookup returns CDR1 PRHDT and CDR2 FYEKMQ (reference sequence). The CDR3 covers 14 residues. The CDR3 DNA reads TGCGCCAGCAGCTTCTCGGGGGCCGGAGAGACCCAGTACTTC. Amino acids: CASSFSGAGETQYF.

The chain joins TRBV6-5 to TRBJ1-1; no definite D call. The CDR3 spans 12 residues. Germline V lookup: CDR1 MNHEY, CDR2 SVGAGI. Trimming pared 5 bases from V and 3 bases from J, leaving 7 bases between. The CDR3 sequence is CASSDPYTEAFF. DNA for the CDR3: TGTGCCAGCAGTGATCCCTACACTGAAGCTTTCTTT.

In its sample, this clonotype is medium-sized (0.01 to 0.1%). V usage is TRBV6-6 and J usage is TRBJ1-2; a weak D match, TRBD1 (6 bases). The CDR3 sequence is 13 residues long. Germline V gives CDR1 MNHNY, CDR2 SVGAGI (reference sequence). With 4 bases removed from V and 3 bases from J, the gap between germline ends came to 9 bases. The CDR3 protein is CASSFRQDYGYTF. The DNA for the CDR3 is TGTGCCAGCAGTTTTCGACAGGACTATGGCTACACCTTC.

V usage is TRBV6-1 and J usage is TRBJ2-7, with D unclear. This CDR3 spans 15 amino acids. Germline loops: CDR1 MNHNS, CDR2 SASEGT. The germline V and J ends were trimmed by 0 bases and 3 bases, with 12 bases remaining between them. CDR3 residues: CASSEAPNQYYEQYF. In DNA, the CDR3 is TGTGCCAGCAGTGAAGCTCCGAACCAATACTACGAGCAGTACTTC.

This clonotype was seen a few times. V usage is TRBV20-1 and J usage is TRBJ2-5; 7 nucleotides agree with TRBD1. Trimming removed 5 bases from V and 2 bases from J; junction bases left unmatched: 2. CDR1 and CDR2 (germline): DFQATT, SNEGSKA (reference sequence). The CDR3 sequence is 12 residues long. CDR3: CSAPRGQETQYF. CDR3 coding DNA: TGCAGTGCTCCCAGGGGGCAAGAGACCCAGTACTTC.

This clonotype appeared a few times. The chain is built from TRBV10-3 and TRBJ1-2; D is possibly TRBD1 (6 bases). Trimming stripped 0 bases from V and 5 bases from J, with 19 bases between. The CDR3 loop spans 17 amino acids. CDR1 ENHRY and CDR2 SYGVKD come from the germline V gene. The CDR3 sequence is CAISESTRGTELYGYTF. CDR3 nucleotides: TGTGCCATCAGTGAGTCGACAAGGGGGACGGAGCTTTATGGCTACACCTTC.

In its sample, this clonotype was seen a few times. This sequence joins TRBV6-5 and TRBJ1-4; D gene unclear. V lost 1 base and J 7 bases, leaving 10 bases between the germline ends. CDR3 length equals 14 residues. Germline loops: CDR1 MNHEY, CDR2 SVGAGI. The CDR3 DNA follows: TGTGCCAGCAGTTACTGGGGTGAGGGTGAAAAACTGTTTTTT. This translates into CASSYWGEGEKLFF.

Only one count was recorded for this clonotype. This chain links TRBV14 with TRBJ2-7, with TRBD2 identical over 11 bases. V lost 3 bases to trimming and J lost 4 bases; unmatched junction nucleotides: 11. CDR1 SGHDN and CDR2 FVKESK come from the germline V gene. This CDR3 is built from 17 residues. In DNA form, the CDR3 reads TGTGCCAGCAGCCAGCCGAGGGAACTAGCGGGGGATTACGAGCAGTACGTC. Translation: CASSQPRELAGDYEQYV.

The J gene is TRBJ1-5, the V gene TRBV7-9; weak D call: TRBD1 (5 bases). Germline CDR1 reads SEHNR; CDR2 reads FQNEAQ (reference sequence). Trimming took off 4 bases at V and 3 bases at J, with 10 bases between the two ends. This CDR3 has 14 residues. In DNA, the CDR3 is TGTGCCAGCAGCTCCGGGGCCTACAATCAGCCCCAGCATTTT. This sequence encodes CASSSGAYNQPQHF.

This clonotype was seen a handful of times. This chain connects TRBV30 to TRBJ1-2; no firm D call. This CDR3 is built from 13 residues. V dropped 1 base and J dropped 5 bases, with 11 bases sitting between them. CDR1 and CDR2 from the germline V gene are GTSNPN and SVGIG (reference sequence). The CDR3, as DNA: TGTGCCTGGAGTGCCCCCTTACTATATGGCTACACCTTC. This encodes CAWSAPLLYGYTF.

V and J are TRBV6-2 or TRBV6-3 and TRBJ1-6, with D possibly matching TRBD1 (5 bases). The CDR3 length is 14 residues. V gave up 2 bases and J gave up 10 bases, with 12 bases separating them. Germline-derived CDR1 and CDR2 are MNHEY and SVGEGT. The CDR3 bases are TGTGCCAGCAGTTACGGCCAGGGTGACTCACCCCTCCACTTT. This codes for CASSYGQGDSPLHF.

This chain connects TRBV12-3 or TRBV12-4 to TRBJ2-1; D may be TRBD2 (6 bases). The germline V and J ends were trimmed by 8 bases and 6 bases, with 23 bases remaining between them. This CDR3 region has 16 residues. CDR3 amino acids: CASSNGGVRVSNEQFF. As DNA, the CDR3 is TGTGCCAGCTCGAATGGCGGGGTACGCGTTAGCAATGAGCAGTTCTTC.

This clonotype has just a few counts. The V gene is TRBV12-3 or TRBV12-4, the J gene TRBJ1-5, with 8 bases that match TRBD1. Trimming removed 5 bases from V and 6 bases from J; junction bases left unmatched: 9. The CDR3 runs 15 residues. CDR3 bases: TGTGCCAGCAGTCCGGGGGACAGGCCCTTTCAGCCCCAGCATTTT. It codes for CASSPGDRPFQPQHF.

With respect to this clonotype: One end of the junction varies from germline; a read error may be responsible. The rearrangement links TRBV29-1 to TRBJ1-2, with D unclear. Per the germline V gene, CDR1 is SQVTM and CDR2 is ANQGSEA. The CDR3 runs 15 residues. The CDR3 spells CIVESRGWPESGYTF. The CDR3 coding sequence is TGCATCGTTGAGTCCCGTGGGTGGCCCGAATCCGGCTACACCTTC.

This clonotype was seen a few times. The chain recombines TRBV27 with TRBJ1-6, with no clear D. The V and J ends lost 3 bases and 8 bases respectively, with 14 bases between them. CDR3 length: 15 amino acids. The germline V gene has CDR1 MNHEY and CDR2 SMNVEV (reference sequence). This CDR3 reads CASSLRTAWDSPLHF. The CDR3 DNA reads TGTGCCAGCAGTTTGCGTACAGCTTGGGATTCACCCCTCCACTTT.

V usage is TRBV20-1 and J usage is TRBJ1-2; 7 nucleotides align to TRBD1. The CDR3 totals 14 residues. CDR1 and CDR2 from the germline V gene are DFQATT and SNEGSKA (reference sequence). V dropped 1 base and J dropped 2; count of bases not matched to a gene: 4. The CDR3 reads CSARGQGGNYGYTF. CDR3 nucleotide sequence: TGCAGTGCTAGAGGACAGGGCGGAAACTATGGCTACACCTTC.

This clonotype is deemed medium-sized. The chain couples TRBV6-5 to TRBJ2-1; no clear D. V was pared by 5 bases and J by 6 bases, with 11 bases between. Germline assignment: CDR1 MNHEY and CDR2 SVGAGI. There are 13 residues in the CDR3. The CDR3 region is CASSAMSGNEQFF. The CDR3 DNA follows: TGTGCCAGCAGTGCTATGTCGGGCAATGAGCAGTTCTTC.

By proportion, this clonotype is medium-sized (0.01 to 0.1%). The CDR3, as DNA: TGTGCCAGCAGTCCCCTGGGCGAAAAACTGTTTTTT. Its translation: CASSPLGEKLFF. The V call is TRBV6-5, the J call TRBJ1-4; no firm D call. V dropped 5 bases and J dropped 8 bases, with 9 bases sitting between them. CDR1 is MNHEY and CDR2 is SVGAGI in the germline V gene. The CDR3 consists of 12 residues.